The next 17 T cell receptor beta chains were all read from a single sample in a study of control samples from healthy donors and cancer patients. Data came from immunoSEQ multiplex PCR; TCRdb stores just in-frame clones and leaves some out. The profile shows 95,000 to 100,000 clones, around 89% of them singletons. Sequenced material: blood. Source of these receptors: a man aged 30-40 years in good health.

This chain links TRBV4-3 with TRBJ2-3; TRBD2 matches 10 bases. Trimming cost V 1 base and J 2 bases; bases outside gene matches: 12. This CDR3 comprises 19 residues. Germline-derived CDR1 and CDR2 are LGHNA and YSLEER. The CDR3, as DNA: TGCGCCAGCAGCCAAGTGGCTAGCGGGAGCCACCCCCACACAGATACGCAGTATTTT. Its translation: CASSQVASGSHPHTDTQYF.

The chain employs TRBV15 and TRBJ1-1; D call uncertain. Trimming removed 0 bases from V and 5 bases from J, with 7 bases in between. Germline V lookup: CDR1 LNHNV, CDR2 YYDKDF (reference sequence). CDR3 length: 13 amino acids. CDR3 DNA: TGTGCCACCAGCAGAGATCACGGAACTGAAGCTTTCTTT. It yields the protein CATSRDHGTEAFF.

The chain carries TRBV4-3 and TRBJ2-6; maybe TRBD1 (6 bases). V was pared by 4 bases and J by 4 bases, with 8 bases between. CDR1 is LGHNA, CDR2 YSLEER, per germline. This CDR3 has 14 residues. CDR3 coding DNA: TGCGCCAGCAGCCGAACAGGGGGGGCCAACGTCCTGACTTTC. Translating gives CASSRTGGANVLTF.

The chain combines TRBV30 with TRBJ1-3; unclear D gene. Trimming took 1 base from V and 8 from J, leaving 6 bases between them. In germline, CDR1 is GTSNPN, CDR2 SVGIG (reference sequence). This CDR3 is 11 amino acids long. CDR3 protein: CAWSGLDTIYF. As DNA, the CDR3 is TGTGCCTGGAGTGGTCTGGACACCATATATTTT.

The rearrangement links TRBV11-2 to TRBJ2-7; D gene uncertain. The CDR3 loop spans 12 amino acids. V was trimmed by 6 bases and J by 3 bases, leaving 9 bases between them. Germline assignment: CDR1 SGHAT and CDR2 FQNNGV. CDR3 sequence reads: CASSQNLYEQYV. CDR3 bases: TGTGCCAGCAGTCAAAACCTCTACGAGCAGTACGTC.

The V call is TRBV4-1, the J call TRBJ1-2, with a weak D call TRBD1 (5 bases). Germline CDR1 and CDR2: MGHRA and YSYEKL. V was cut by 0 bases and J by 3 bases, with 14 bases left in between. This CDR3 comprises 16 residues. The CDR3 sequence is CASSQDFGGNYYGYTF. For the CDR3, the DNA is TGCGCCAGCAGCCAAGATTTCGGGGGGAACTACTATGGCTACACCTTC.

The chain uses TRBV28 and TRBJ1-2; D might be TRBD1 (6 bases). This CDR3 has 14 amino acids. CDR1 and CDR2 from the germline V gene are MDHEN and SYDVKM. V shed 10 bases and J shed 8 bases, with 23 bases lying between them. CDR3 residues: CATDPRTGKYGYTF. The DNA of the CDR3 is TGTGCCACCGACCCCCGTACAGGGAAGTACGGCTACACCTTC.

The chain recombines TRBV29-1 with TRBJ2-3; 11 bases are shared with TRBD1. Per the germline V gene, CDR1 is SQVTM and CDR2 is ANQGSEA. The CDR3 is 16 amino acids. After removal of 3 bases from V and 4 bases from J, the junction contained 9 bases not matched to a gene. The CDR3 here is CSVEWNGQGASDTQYF. In DNA form, the CDR3 reads TGCAGCGTTGAGTGGAACGGACAGGGGGCATCAGATACGCAGTATTTT.

The chain recombines TRBV12-5 with TRBJ1-5; D is possibly TRBD1 (6 bases). This CDR3 is 14 amino acids long. CDR1 and CDR2 from the germline V gene are LGHNT and FRNRAP. Trimming took 7 bases from V and 3 from J, leaving 13 bases between them. The CDR3: CASAVGTTNQPQHF. CDR3 DNA sequence: TGTGCTAGTGCCGTCGGGACAACCAATCAGCCCCAGCATTTT. The variable domain in full, completed from reference TRBV12-5 and TRBJ1-5, reads DARVTQTPRHKVTEMGQEVTMRCQPILGHNTVFWYRQTMMQGLELLAYFRNRAPLDDSGMPKDRFSAEMPDATLATLKIQPSEPRDSAVYFCASAVGTTNQPQHFGDGTRLSIL.

V gene TRBV29-1 combines with J gene TRBJ1-4; D is unresolved. This CDR3 contains 12 residues. Germline V gene data show CDR1 as SQVTM and CDR2 as ANQGSEA. V was clipped by 6 bases and J by 8 bases, with 13 bases between them. The CDR3 is CSVATGREKLFF. The CDR3 DNA is TGCAGCGTCGCCACCGGGCGGGAAAAACTGTTTTTT.

The chain couples TRBV7-9 to TRBJ1-1, with no clear D. CDR1 is SEHNR and CDR2 is FQNEAQ in the germline V gene (reference sequence). Trimming pared 5 bases from V and 11 bases from J, leaving 12 bases between. This CDR3 comprises 11 residues. The CDR3 DNA reads as TGTGCCAGCAGCGTGAAGGAGCTCGCTTTCTTT. It specifies CASSVKELAFF.

The rearrangement joins TRBV7-8 to TRBJ1-3, with D possibly TRBD1 on 6 matching bases. The CDR3 has 15 residues. Trimming took off 5 bases at V and 1 base at J, with 12 bases between the two ends. From germline, CDR1 is SGHVS and CDR2 FQNEAQ. CDR3 protein: CASSALGGSGNTIYF. Written as DNA, the CDR3 is TGTGCCAGCAGCGCTCTAGGGGGGTCTGGAAACACCATATATTTT.

The chain has TRBV7-9 and TRBJ1-1, with 9 bases lining up with TRBD1. CDR1 and CDR2 (germline): SEHNR, FQNEAQ (reference sequence). The V segment lost 4 bases and the J segment 7 bases; nucleotides outside the gene matches: 7. The CDR3 spans 14 residues. CDR3 in amino acids: CASSSLDRGDEAFF. Written as DNA, the CDR3 is TGTGCCAGCAGCTCCTTAGACAGGGGGGATGAAGCTTTCTTT.

J is TRBJ1-5 and V is TRBV7-8, with 7 bases matching TRBD1. The CDR3 has 14 amino acids. The V segment lost 4 bases and the J segment 6 bases; nucleotides outside the gene matches: 6. Per germline, CDR1 SGHVS and CDR2 FQNEAQ. The CDR3 sequence is CASSWKRGLQPQHF. CDR3 coding DNA: TGTGCCAGCAGCTGGAAAAGGGGGCTTCAGCCCCAGCATTTT.

DNA of the CDR3: TGTGCCAGCCGGGACAGTAGGTCTGGGGCCAACGTCCTGACTTTC. Amino acid sequence: CASRDSRSGANVLTF. The chain has TRBV27 and TRBJ2-6, with TRBD1 matching over 7 bases. Germline V gene lookup returns CDR1 MNHEY and CDR2 SMNVEV (reference sequence). The CDR3 length is 15 residues. Trimming removed 8 bases from V and 1 base from J; junction bases left unmatched: 5.

The V gene is TRBV27, the J gene TRBJ2-2; 11 bases are a match to TRBD2. V shed 0 bases and J 6 bases; nucleotides not matched to a gene: 6. CDR1 and CDR2 (germline): MNHEY, SMNVEV (reference sequence). CDR3 length: 17 residues. The CDR3 DNA reads TGTGCCAGCAGTTTATCGCCTAGCGGGGGGATTGCCGGGGAGCTGTTTTTT. Amino acid sequence: CASSLSPSGGIAGELFF.

The chain links TRBV24-1 to TRBJ1-5; D not certain. There are 16 residues in the CDR3. Germline V gene lookup returns CDR1 KGHDR and CDR2 SFDVKD. The germline V and J ends were trimmed by 4 bases and 7 bases, with 19 bases remaining between them. The CDR3 protein is CATSDPEVGDGQPQHF. In DNA, the CDR3 is TGTGCCACCAGTGACCCCGAGGTCGGGGATGGGCAGCCCCAGCATTTT.